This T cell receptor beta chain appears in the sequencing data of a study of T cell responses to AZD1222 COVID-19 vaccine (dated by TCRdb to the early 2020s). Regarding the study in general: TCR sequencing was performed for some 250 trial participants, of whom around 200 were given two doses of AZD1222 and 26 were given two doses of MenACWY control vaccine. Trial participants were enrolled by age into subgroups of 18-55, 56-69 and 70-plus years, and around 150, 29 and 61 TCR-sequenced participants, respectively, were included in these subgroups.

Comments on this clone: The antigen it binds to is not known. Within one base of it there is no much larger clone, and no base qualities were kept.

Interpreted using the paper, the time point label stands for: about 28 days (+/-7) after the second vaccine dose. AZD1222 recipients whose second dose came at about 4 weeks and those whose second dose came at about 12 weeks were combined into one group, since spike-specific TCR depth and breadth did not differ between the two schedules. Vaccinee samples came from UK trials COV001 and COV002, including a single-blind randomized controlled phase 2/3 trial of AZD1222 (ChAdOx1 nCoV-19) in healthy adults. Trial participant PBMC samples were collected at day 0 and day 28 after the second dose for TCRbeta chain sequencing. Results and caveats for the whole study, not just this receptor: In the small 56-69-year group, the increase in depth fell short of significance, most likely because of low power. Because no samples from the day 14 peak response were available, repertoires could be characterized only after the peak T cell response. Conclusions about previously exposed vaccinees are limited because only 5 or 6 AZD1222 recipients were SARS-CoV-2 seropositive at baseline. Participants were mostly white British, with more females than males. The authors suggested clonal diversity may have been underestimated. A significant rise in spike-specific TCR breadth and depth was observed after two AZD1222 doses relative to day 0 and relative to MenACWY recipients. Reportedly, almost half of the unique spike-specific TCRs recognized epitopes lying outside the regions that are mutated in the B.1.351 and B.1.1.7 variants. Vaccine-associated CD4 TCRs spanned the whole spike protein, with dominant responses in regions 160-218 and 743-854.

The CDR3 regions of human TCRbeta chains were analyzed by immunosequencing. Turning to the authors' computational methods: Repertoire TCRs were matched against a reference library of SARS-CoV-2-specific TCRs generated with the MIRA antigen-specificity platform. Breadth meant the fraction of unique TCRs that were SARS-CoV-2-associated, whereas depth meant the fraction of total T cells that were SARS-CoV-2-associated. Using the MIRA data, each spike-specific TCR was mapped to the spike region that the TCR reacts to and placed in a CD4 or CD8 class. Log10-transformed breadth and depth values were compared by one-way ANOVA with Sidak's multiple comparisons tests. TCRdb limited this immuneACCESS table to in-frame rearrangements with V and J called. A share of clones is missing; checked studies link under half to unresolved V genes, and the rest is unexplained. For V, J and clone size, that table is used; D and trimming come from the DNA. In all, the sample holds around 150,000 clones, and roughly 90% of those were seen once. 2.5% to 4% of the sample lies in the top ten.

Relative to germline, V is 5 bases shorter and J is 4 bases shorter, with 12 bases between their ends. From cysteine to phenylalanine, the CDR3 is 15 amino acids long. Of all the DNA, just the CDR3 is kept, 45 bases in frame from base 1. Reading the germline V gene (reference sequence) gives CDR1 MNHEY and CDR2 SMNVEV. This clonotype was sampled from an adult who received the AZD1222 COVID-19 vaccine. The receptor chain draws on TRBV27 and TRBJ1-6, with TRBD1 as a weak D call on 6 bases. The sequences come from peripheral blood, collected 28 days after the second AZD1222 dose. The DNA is TGTGCCAGCAGTAACGGACAGTCTTATAATTCACCCCTCCACTTT. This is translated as CASSNGQSYNSPLHF.